The entry below gives a single TCR beta chain sequence along with its context. The antigen remains undetermined. V lost 5 bases, J lost 0 bases, and 11 bases lay in between. CDR1 is ENHRY, CDR2 SYGVKD, per germline. The length of the CDR3 is 14 residues. Preparation of the TCRbeta library involved a method that used unique molecular identifiers. A single record per CDR3 protein comes from TCRdb applying MiXCR to the PCR reads. The table records approximately 110,000 distinct CDR3 sequences, 23% of them present only once. This specimen belongs to a study of T-cell reconstitution after alpha-beta-depleted transplantation in children. Study-wide results and caveats: Once a year had passed after transplant, T-cell counts and diversity came mostly from newly produced T cells.

The sequence came from a male patient aged 2-10 years who had a stem cell transplant for chronic granulomatous disease, so the T cells may come from the graft donor. The specimen comprised PBMCs, mostly from graft donor cells, sampled 180 days after TCRalphabeta/CD19-depleted stem cell transplant. V is TRBV10-3 and J is TRBJ2-7; D is perhaps TRBD1 (5 bases). The CDR3 is CAISPWQGSYEQYF. CDR3 nucleotide sequence: TGTGCCATCAGTCCCTGGCAGGGCTCCTACGAGCAGTACTTC.